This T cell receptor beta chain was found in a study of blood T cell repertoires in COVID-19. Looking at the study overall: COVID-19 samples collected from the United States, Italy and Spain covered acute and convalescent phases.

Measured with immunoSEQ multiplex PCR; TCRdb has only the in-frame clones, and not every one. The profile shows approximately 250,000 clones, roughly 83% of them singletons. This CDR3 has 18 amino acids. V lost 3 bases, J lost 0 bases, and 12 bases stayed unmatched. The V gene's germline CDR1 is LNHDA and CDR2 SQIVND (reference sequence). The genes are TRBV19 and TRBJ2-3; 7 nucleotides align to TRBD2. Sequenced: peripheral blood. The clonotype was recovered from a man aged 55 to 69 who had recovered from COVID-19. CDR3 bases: TGTGCCAGTAGTATCCCCTTTTTGGGGCGGGGGAGCACAGATACGCAGTATTTT. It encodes CASSIPFLGRGSTDTQYF.